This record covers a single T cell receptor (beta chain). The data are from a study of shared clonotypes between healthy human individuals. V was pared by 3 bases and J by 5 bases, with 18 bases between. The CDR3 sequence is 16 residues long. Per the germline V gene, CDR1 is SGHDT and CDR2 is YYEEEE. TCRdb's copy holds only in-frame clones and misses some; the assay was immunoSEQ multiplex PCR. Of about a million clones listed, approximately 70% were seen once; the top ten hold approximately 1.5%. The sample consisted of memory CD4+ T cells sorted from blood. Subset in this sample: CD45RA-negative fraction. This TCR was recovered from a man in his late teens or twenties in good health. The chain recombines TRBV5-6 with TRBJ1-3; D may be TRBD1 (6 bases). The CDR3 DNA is TGTGCCAGCAGCTATAACCAGGGGCCCCTGAGAAACACCATATATTTT. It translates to CASSYNQGPLRNTIYF.